This is a list of T cell receptor beta chains from one sample in a study of OX40 agonist ivuxolimab in advanced cancers. The repertoire was sequenced with immunoSEQ multiplex PCR; TCRdb's copy has only in-frame clones and lacks some. The repertoire holds about 43,000 clones, with about 86% as singletons. The starting material was CD4+ or CD8+ T cells sorted from blood, obtained in a trial of the OX40 agonist ivuxolimab. These receptors were collected from an adult with an advanced solid tumor such as melanoma, head and neck, liver or kidney cancer. CDR3s include the opening cysteine and the closing phenylalanine or tryptophan. A D gene is named only where the DNA matches it firmly. Some rows have no size entry. The others give once, few or many, or a class for an expanded clone.

j_call clone_size cdr3_length v_call d_call cdr3_aa cdr3_nt
TRBJ2-2 - 15 TRBV7-9 - CASSLASGYTGELFF TGTGCCAGCAGCTTAGCTAGCGGATACACCGGGGAGCTGTTTTTT
TRBJ2-3 - 15 TRBV6-6 TRBD2 CASSRLATSTDTQYF TGTGCCAGCAGCCGACTAGCTACTAGCACAGATACGCAGTATTTT
TRBJ2-3 many 11 TRBV9 - CASSLTDTQYF TGTGCCAGCAGCCTGACAGATACGCAGTATTTT
TRBJ2-3 - 15 TRBV7-6 TRBD2 CASSATSGGRDTQYF TGTGCCAGCAGCGCCACTAGCGGGGGGCGGGATACGCAGTATTTT
TRBJ1-6 - 16 TRBV4-1 - CASSQGAAAFNSPLHF TGCGCCAGCAGCCAAGGCGCCGCGGCTTTTAATTCACCCCTCCACTTT
TRBJ2-1 - 16 TRBV4-1 TRBD2 CASSQELRGGGTEQFF TGCGCCAGCAGCCAAGAACTGCGGGGGGGAGGGACTGAGCAGTTCTTC
TRBJ1-6 medium-sized 14 TRBV19 - CASSISYGNSPLHF TGTGCCAGTAGTATTTCGTACGGTAATTCACCCCTCCACTTT
TRBJ1-1 few 12 TRBV4-1 - CASSPTRGEAFF TGCGCCAGCAGCCCTACGCGGGGTGAAGCTTTCTTT
TRBJ1-1 - 13 TRBV30 - CAWTIGEDTEAFF TGTGCCTGGACCATAGGGGAAGACACTGAAGCTTTCTTT
TRBJ2-7 once 15 TRBV10-3 - CASSPLPQDSYEQYF TGTGCCAGCAGTCCTCTTCCACAGGACTCCTACGAGCAGTACTTC
TRBJ2-3 - 17 TRBV19 TRBD2 CASSIRLAGASTDTQYF TGTGCCAGTAGTATCCGACTAGCGGGAGCTAGCACAGATACGCAGTATTTT
TRBJ1-5 - 12 TRBV7-9 - CASSFSNQPQHF TGTGCCAGCAGCTTCTCGAATCAGCCCCAGCATTTT
TRBJ2-1 medium-sized 18 TRBV4-1 TRBD2 CASSQTGSRLAGYNEQFF TGCGCCAGCAGCCAAACAGGTAGCCGACTAGCGGGCTACAATGAGCAGTTCTTC
TRBJ1-1 - 13 TRBV19 - CASSIGAPTEAFF TGTGCCAGTAGTATAGGGGCCCCCACTGAAGCTTTCTTT
TRBJ1-1 - 10 TRBV29-1 - CSVDRTEAFF TGCAGCGTTGATCGCACTGAAGCTTTCTTT
TRBJ1-2 - 14 TRBV6-5 TRBD1 CASSSGQGLNGYTF TGTGCCAGCAGTTCGGGACAGGGTTTGAATGGCTACACCTTC
TRBJ1-5 - 16 TRBV28 TRBD1 CASSSPGQGAGQPQHF TGTGCCAGCAGTTCCCCGGGACAGGGGGCTGGTCAGCCCCAGCATTTT
TRBJ2-1 many 13 TRBV29-1 TRBD2 CSLIAGVYNEQFF TGCAGCTTAATAGCGGGGGTATACAATGAGCAGTTCTTC
TRBJ2-1 few 15 TRBV7-8 TRBD2 CASATYDGGVNEQFF TGTGCCAGCGCCACATACGATGGGGGGGTGAATGAGCAGTTCTTC
TRBJ2-7 - 14 TRBV4-1 - CASSRVVGEDEQYF TGCGCCAGCAGCCGTGTAGTAGGGGAAGACGAGCAGTACTTC
TRBJ2-7 - 15 TRBV7-8 - CASSLVRELSYEQYF TGTGCCAGCAGCTTAGTCAGGGAGCTATCCTACGAGCAGTACTTC
TRBJ2-3 - 12 TRBV27 - CASSFWGDTQYF TGTGCCAGCAGTTTTTGGGGAGATACGCAGTATTTT
TRBJ1-2 - 12 TRBV6-5 - CATETVNYGYTF TGTGCCACCGAGACAGTAAACTATGGCTACACCTTC
TRBJ2-5 once 14 TRBV6-6 - CASSWPTAQETQYF TGTGCCAGCAGTTGGCCCACAGCCCAAGAGACCCAGTACTTC
TRBJ1-2 - 15 TRBV5-1 - CASSYGTAQYYGYTF TGCGCCAGCAGCTACGGGACGGCGCAATACTATGGCTACACCTTC
TRBJ2-1 few 14 TRBV2 - CASSYGPAYNEQFF TGTGCCAGCAGCTACGGACCGGCCTACAATGAGCAGTTCTTC
TRBJ1-4 - 15 TRBV7-7 - CASSLGGALNEKLFF TGTGCCAGCAGCTTAGGAGGGGCCCTAAATGAAAAACTGTTTTTT
TRBJ1-2 - 14 TRBV7-9 - CASSLGFSHYGYTF TGTGCCAGCAGCTTAGGGTTCAGCCACTATGGCTACACCTTC
TRBJ1-5 - 13 TRBV27 - CASSLNGAQPQHF TGTGCCAGCAGTTTAAATGGGGCTCAGCCCCAGCATTTT
TRBJ2-2 once 15 TRBV9 - CASSVSLLDGGELFF TGTGCCAGCAGCGTATCGCTCTTAGATGGCGGGGAGCTGTTTTTT
TRBJ1-2 - 16 TRBV13 TRBD1 CASSLRDRGWGYGYTF TGTGCCAGCAGCTTAAGGGACAGGGGGTGGGGCTATGGCTACACCTTC
TRBJ1-2 - 19 TRBV19 - CASSIDLQDPLLANYGYTF TGTGCCAGTAGTATAGATTTACAGGATCCTCTCCTAGCTAACTATGGCTACACCTTC
TRBJ1-2 - 10 TRBV10-3 - CAISEVGYTF TGTGCCATCAGTGAGGTTGGCTACACCTTC
TRBJ2-7 - 14 TRBV2 - CASSPAYRPYEQYF TGTGCCAGCAGCCCCGCCTATCGCCCCTACGAGCAGTACTTC
TRBJ2-5 - 13 TRBV7-8 - CASSQTSWETQYF TGTGCCAGCAGCCAGACTAGTTGGGAGACCCAGTACTTC
TRBJ1-3 - 13 TRBV7-6 - CASSAGRRNTIYF TGTGCCAGCAGCGCGGGACGGCGAAACACCATATATTTT
TRBJ2-2 - 13 TRBV7-2 - CASSLGVPGELFF TGTGCCAGCAGCTTGGGGGTTCCCGGGGAGCTGTTTTTT
TRBJ1-2 - 11 TRBV13 - CASSLTPGHTF TGTGCCAGCAGCTTAACCCCCGGGCACACCTTC
TRBJ2-2 - 14 TRBV6-1 TRBD2 CASRLAGVTGELFF TGTGCCAGCAGACTAGCGGGAGTCACCGGGGAGCTGTTTTTT
TRBJ2-1 - 13 TRBV29-1 TRBD1 CTATGGAYNEQFF TGCACCGCGACAGGGGGCGCCTACAATGAGCAGTTCTTC
TRBJ1-1 - 10 TRBV5-4 - CASSPEKAFF TGTGCCAGCAGCCCTGAAAAAGCTTTCTTT
TRBJ1-4 - 12 TRBV4-1 - CASSQDRAKLFF TGCGCCAGCAGCCAAGATAGGGCAAAACTGTTTTTT
TRBJ2-4 - 15 TRBV6-1 - CASSEGRVAKNIQYF TGTGCCAGCAGTGAAGGTCGCGTAGCCAAAAACATTCAGTACTTC
TRBJ1-2 - 15 TRBV2 - CASILGPQGPYGYTF TGTGCCAGCATCCTCGGACCCCAGGGTCCCTATGGCTACACCTTC
TRBJ1-2 - 11 TRBV9 - CASSVHGGYTF TGTGCCAGCAGCGTACATGGCGGCTACACCTTC
TRBJ1-5 - 15 TRBV5-6 - CASSPVQAVGQPQHF TGTGCCAGCAGCCCTGTCCAGGCGGTGGGACAGCCCCAGCATTTT
TRBJ2-7 - 11 TRBV20-1 - CSGREGAEQYF TGCAGTGGGAGAGAAGGGGCAGAGCAGTACTTC
TRBJ2-6 once 16 TRBV5-3 - CARSLFAGTGANVLTF TGTGCCAGAAGCTTGTTTGCCGGGACCGGGGCCAACGTCCTGACTTTC
TRBJ2-7 - 15 TRBV6-1 - CASSEGQPSTYEQYF TGTGCCAGCAGTGAGGGGCAGCCCTCCACCTACGAGCAGTACTTC
TRBJ2-5 - 14 TRBV14 - CASSQVDRRETQYF TGTGCCAGCAGCCAAGTCGATAGACGGGAGACCCAGTACTTC
TRBJ2-5 - 13 TRBV30 - CAWREPGPETQYF TGTGCCTGGAGGGAGCCCGGCCCAGAGACCCAGTACTTC